A single sample is the source of the 5 T cell receptor beta chains below, sequenced in a study of post-analysis software for immune sequencing data (dated by TCRdb to 2015 to 2017). Antigens for these TCRs are unknown. Library preparation was by PCR. For sequencing, an Illumina HiSeq 2500 was employed. To reduce PCR and sequencing biases, unique molecular identifiers were built into the TCR beta cDNA libraries. The public reads were run again by TCRdb, first through fastp at Q25 and then through MiXCR, and only productive beta chains were kept. Duplicate CDR3 protein sequences are folded into a single record with the most common DNA and genes. The sample table shows fewer than 900,000 distinct CDR3 sequences, and 40% to 55% are seen once. 4.9% of the sample goes to the ten largest clones. What the study reported, not specific to this receptor: Significantly higher frequencies in patients than in controls were found for roughly 5 TRBV segments, including TRBV5-6, TRBV5-1 and TRBV20-1.

Sequences were obtained from blood. Every receptor here comes from a girl under 18 with multiple sclerosis.

The V gene is TRBV29-1, the J gene TRBJ1-1; no reliable D call. Germline loops: CDR1 SQVTM, CDR2 ANQGSEA. The CDR3 consists of 14 residues. V lost 2 bases to trimming and J lost 1 base, with 11 bases between them. For the CDR3, the DNA is TGCAGCGTTGAATCGGGCACCTCGAACACTGAAGCTTTCTTT. It is translated as CSVESGTSNTEAFF. The full variable domain, with the rest looked up from reference TRBV29-1 and TRBJ1-1, is SAVISQKPSRDICQRGTSLTIQCQVDSQVTMMFWYRQQPGQSLTLIATANQGSEATYESGFVIDKFPISRPNLTFSTLTVSNMSPEDSSIYLCSVESGTSNTEAFFGQGTRLTVV.

The CDR3 reads CASSGTGGGKLFF. CDR3 DNA: TGTGCCAGCAGTGGGACAGGGGGCGGAAAACTGTTTTTT. The chain employs TRBV12-3 or TRBV12-4 and TRBJ1-4, with TRBD1 identical over 12 bases. The CDR3 is 13 residues long. V trimming: 5 bases; J trimming: 10 bases; junction bases outside the gene matches: 2.

This chain links TRBV6-6 with TRBJ1-5; 7 nucleotides agree with TRBD1. The CDR3 length is 14 residues. The V gene end was trimmed by 4 bases and the J gene end by 9 bases; junction bases not matched to a gene: 9. CDR1 and CDR2 (germline): MNHNY, SVGAGI (reference sequence). This CDR3 reads CASSSDRAVSPQHF. The CDR3 DNA reads TGTGCCAGCAGTTCCGACAGGGCGGTTTCGCCCCAGCATTTT.

The chain joins TRBV29-1 to TRBJ1-2, with D tentatively TRBD1 (5 bases). The V end was cut by 4 bases, the J end by 0 bases, with 15 bases between. Germline loops: CDR1 SQVTM, CDR2 ANQGSEA. CDR3 length equals 15 residues. The CDR3: CSVVLGEGPNYGYTF. The CDR3 DNA sequence: TGCAGCGTTGTGCTTGGGGAGGGGCCTAACTATGGCTACACCTTC.

In DNA form, the CDR3 reads TGTGCCAGCAACGCCGGGACAGGGGGGAACTCCCATAATGAAAAACTGTTTTTT. Encoded protein: CASNAGTGGNSHNEKLFF. The genes are TRBV7-9 and TRBJ1-4; 11 nucleotides agree with TRBD1. Germline lookup yields CDR1 SEHNR and CDR2 FQNEAQ (reference sequence). With 7 bases clipped from V and 4 bases from J, the junction kept 14 bases outside the gene matches. The CDR3 sequence is 18 residues long.